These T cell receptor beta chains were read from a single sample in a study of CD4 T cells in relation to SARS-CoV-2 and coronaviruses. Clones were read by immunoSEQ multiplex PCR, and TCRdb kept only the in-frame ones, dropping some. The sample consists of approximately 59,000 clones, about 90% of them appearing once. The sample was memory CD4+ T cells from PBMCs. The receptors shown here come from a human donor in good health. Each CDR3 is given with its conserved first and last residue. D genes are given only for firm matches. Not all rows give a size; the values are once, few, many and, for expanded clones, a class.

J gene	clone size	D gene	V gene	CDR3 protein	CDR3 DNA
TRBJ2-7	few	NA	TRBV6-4	CASTVGQSGPYPPYEQYF	TGTGCCAGCACTGTAGGTCAGAGCGGGCCATACCCCCCCTACGAGCAGTACTTC
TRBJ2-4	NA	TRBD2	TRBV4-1	CASSLGGGENIQYF	TGCGCCAGCAGCCTTGGGGGGGGTGAAAACATTCAGTACTTC
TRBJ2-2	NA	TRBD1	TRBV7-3	CASSPLQGADTGELFF	TGTGCCAGCAGCCCACTACAGGGGGCGGACACCGGGGAGCTGTTTTTT
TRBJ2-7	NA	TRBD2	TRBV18	CASSLNRGGRDEQYF	TGTGCCAGCTCACTAAACCGCGGGGGGCGCGACGAGCAGTACTTC
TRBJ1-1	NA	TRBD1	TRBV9	CASSATGANTEAFF	TGTGCCAGCAGCGCGACAGGGGCTAACACTGAAGCTTTCTTT
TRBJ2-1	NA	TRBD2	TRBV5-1	CASSRGGWRSYNEQFF	TGCGCCAGCAGCCGGGGAGGGTGGAGATCCTACAATGAGCAGTTCTTC
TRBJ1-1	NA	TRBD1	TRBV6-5	CASRDDRATEAFF	TGTGCCAGCAGGGATGACAGGGCCACTGAAGCTTTCTTT
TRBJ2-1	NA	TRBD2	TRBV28	CASRPGLAGGYNEQFF	TGTGCCAGCAGGCCGGGACTAGCGGGGGGGTACAATGAGCAGTTCTTC
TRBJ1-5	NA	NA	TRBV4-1	CASSQERLGNRPQHF	TGCGCCAGCAGCCAAGAGCGGCTAGGCAACCGTCCCCAGCATTTT
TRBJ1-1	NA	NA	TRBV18	CASSPQGNTEAFF	TGTGCCAGCTCACCGCAGGGGAACACTGAAGCTTTCTTT
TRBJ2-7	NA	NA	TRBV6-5	CASLNPGRAPYEQYF	TGTGCCAGCCTGAACCCGGGACGAGCGCCCTACGAGCAGTACTTC
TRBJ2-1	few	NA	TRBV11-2	CASSMTLSSYNEQFF	TGTGCCAGCAGTATGACTTTGAGCTCCTACAATGAGCAGTTCTTC
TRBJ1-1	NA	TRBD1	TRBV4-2	CASSPTGGVTEAFF	TGTGCCAGCAGTCCGACAGGGGGCGTCACTGAAGCTTTCTTT
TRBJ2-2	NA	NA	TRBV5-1	CASSRELTGELFF	TGCGCCAGCAGCCGGGAACTCACCGGGGAGCTGTTTTTT
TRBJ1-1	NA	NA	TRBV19	CATRESGNTEAFF	TGTGCCACCAGGGAATCAGGGAACACTGAAGCTTTCTTT
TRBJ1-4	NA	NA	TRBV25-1	CASSELRVSNEKLFF	TGTGCCAGCAGTGAATTGAGGGTGTCTAATGAAAAACTGTTTTTT
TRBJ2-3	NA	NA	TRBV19	CASSIGGTDTQYF	TGTGCCAGTAGTATTGGAGGGACAGATACGCAGTATTTT
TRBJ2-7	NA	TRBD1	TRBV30	CAWTKRQGRSYEQYF	TGTGCCTGGACCAAGCGACAGGGGCGCTCCTACGAGCAGTACTTC
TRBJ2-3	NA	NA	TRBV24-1	CATSDLRGDTQYF	TGTGCCACCAGTGATTTGCGGGGGGATACGCAGTATTTT
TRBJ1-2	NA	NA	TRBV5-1	CASSFRAGGYTF	TGCGCCAGCAGCTTCCGGGCGGGAGGCTACACCTTC
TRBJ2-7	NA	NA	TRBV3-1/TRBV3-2	CASSQGWGSGYEQYF	TGTGCCAGCAGCCAAGGATGGGGGTCCGGCTACGAGCAGTACTTC
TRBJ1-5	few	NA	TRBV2	CASSYGGGGQPQHF	TGTGCCAGCAGTTATGGAGGGGGAGGTCAGCCCCAGCATTTT
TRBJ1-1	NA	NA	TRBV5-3	CARSLSLGQVNTEAFF	TGTGCCAGAAGCTTGTCCCTTGGGCAGGTGAACACTGAAGCTTTCTTT
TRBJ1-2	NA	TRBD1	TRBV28	CASSLSGQGAGGYTF	TGTGCCAGCAGTTTATCCGGACAGGGGGCGGGGGGCTACACCTTC
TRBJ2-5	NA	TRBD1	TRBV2	CASGTDQETQYF	TGTGCCAGCGGGACAGACCAAGAGACCCAGTACTTC
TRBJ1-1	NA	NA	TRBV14	CASTSLAGARNTEAFF	TGTGCCAGCACTTCACTTGCGGGAGCTCGGAACACTGAAGCTTTCTTT
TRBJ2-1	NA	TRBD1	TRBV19	CASSEGPGQGAYEQFF	TGTGCCAGTAGTGAGGGCCCGGGACAGGGGGCTTATGAGCAGTTCTTC
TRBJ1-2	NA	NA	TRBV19	CASSIAGVRGYTF	TGTGCCAGTAGTATTGCAGGGGTCCGTGGCTACACCTTC
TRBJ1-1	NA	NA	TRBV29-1	CSVGPGGGEAFF	TGCAGCGTTGGGCCGGGGGGTGGTGAAGCTTTCTTT
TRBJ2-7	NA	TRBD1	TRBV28	CASSLWDRGSSYEQYF	TGTGCCAGCAGTTTATGGGACAGGGGCTCCAGTTACGAGCAGTACTTC
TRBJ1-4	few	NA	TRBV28	CAIQGVDNEKLFF	TGTGCCATCCAAGGGGTCGATAATGAAAAACTGTTTTTT
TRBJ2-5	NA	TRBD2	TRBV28	CASSPSGLAGEYQETQYF	TGTGCCAGCAGTCCGTCTGGACTAGCGGGAGAGTACCAAGAGACCCAGTACTTC
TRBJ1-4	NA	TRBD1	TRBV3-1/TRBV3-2	CASSQLGTDNEKLFF	TGTGCCAGCAGCCAACTCGGGACAGACAATGAAAAACTGTTTTTT
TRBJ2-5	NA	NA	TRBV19	CASSIRRGPPETQYF	TGTGCCAGTAGTATTAGGCGGGGGCCCCCGGAGACCCAGTACTTC
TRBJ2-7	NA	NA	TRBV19	CASSIRSGLYYEQYF	TGTGCCAGTAGTATAAGGTCCGGCTTATACTACGAGCAGTACTTC
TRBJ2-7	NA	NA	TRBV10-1	CASSTGRSSYEQYF	TGCGCCAGCAGTACAGGACGAAGCTCCTACGAGCAGTACTTC
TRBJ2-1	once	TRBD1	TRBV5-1	CASSLAGQGSGEQFF	TGCGCCAGCAGCTTGGCGGGACAGGGGTCCGGTGAGCAGTTCTTC
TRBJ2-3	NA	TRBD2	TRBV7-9	CASSPGTSGSGEAQYF	TGTGCCAGCAGCCCGGGGACTAGCGGGAGTGGGGAAGCGCAGTATTTT
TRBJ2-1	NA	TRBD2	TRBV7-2	CASSLVGGGDNNEQFF	TGTGCCAGCAGCTTAGTGGGGGGGGGTGACAACAATGAGCAGTTCTTC
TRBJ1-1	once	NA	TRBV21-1	CASSVRQGRGRMNTEAFF	TGTGCCAGCAGCGTTCGACAGGGAAGGGGGCGAATGAACACTGAAGCTTTCTTT
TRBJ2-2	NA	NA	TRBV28	CASRSWSNTGELFF	TGTGCCAGCCGCTCCTGGAGTAACACCGGGGAGCTGTTTTTT
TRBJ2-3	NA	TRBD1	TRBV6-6	CASSRTGGRALATDTQYF	TGTGCCAGCAGTCGAACAGGGGGCCGAGCCTTAGCCACAGATACGCAGTATTTT
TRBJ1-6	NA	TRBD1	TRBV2	CASSPLGQGYASPLHF	TGTGCCAGCAGTCCCCTGGGACAGGGATACGCATCACCCCTCCACTTT
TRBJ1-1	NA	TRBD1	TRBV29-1	CSVVQGAGEIAEAFF	TGCAGCGTTGTACAGGGGGCCGGAGAAATCGCTGAAGCTTTCTTT
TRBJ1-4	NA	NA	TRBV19	CASSEANEKLFF	TGTGCCAGTAGTGAAGCTAATGAAAAACTGTTTTTT
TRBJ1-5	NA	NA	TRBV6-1	CASSEARRERGDQPQHF	TGTGCCAGCAGTGAAGCGAGGAGGGAGCGGGGCGATCAGCCCCAGCATTTT
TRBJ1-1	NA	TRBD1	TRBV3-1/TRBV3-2	CASSRDRGTLGAFF	TGTGCCAGCAGCCGGGACAGGGGGACGTTGGGAGCTTTCTTT
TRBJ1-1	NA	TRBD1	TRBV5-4	CASSLGGTANTEAFF	TGTGCCAGCAGCTTGGGGGGGACAGCGAACACTGAAGCTTTCTTT
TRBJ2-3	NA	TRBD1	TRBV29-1	CSVEAGGADTQYF	TGCAGCGTGGAAGCAGGGGGCGCAGATACGCAGTATTTT
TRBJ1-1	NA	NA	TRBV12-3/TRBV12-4	CASSLYPRTSFF	TGTGCCAGCAGTTTATATCCCCGGACTTCTTTCTTT
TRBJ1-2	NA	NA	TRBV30	CAWPSDGVGYTF	TGTGCCTGGCCTTCAGACGGGGTTGGCTACACCTTC
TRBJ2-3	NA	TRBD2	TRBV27	CASSTLAGGETDTQYF	TGTGCCAGTTCCACTCTGGCGGGAGGGGAGACAGATACGCAGTATTTT
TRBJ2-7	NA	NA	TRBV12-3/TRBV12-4	CASSLDPEREQYF	TGTGCCAGCAGTTTGGACCCCGAGCGCGAGCAGTACTTC
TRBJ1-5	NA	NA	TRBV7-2	CASSLMNQQPQHF	TGTGCCAGCAGCCTTATGAATCAGCAGCCCCAGCATTTT
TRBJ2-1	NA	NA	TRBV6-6	CASKRAWGPNEQFF	TGTGCCAGCAAGAGGGCCTGGGGGCCGAATGAGCAGTTCTTC
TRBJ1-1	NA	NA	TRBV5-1	CASSLGTGLRDTEAFF	TGCGCCAGCAGCTTGGGAACGGGTTTGAGAGACACTGAAGCTTTCTTT
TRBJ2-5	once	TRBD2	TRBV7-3	CASSLTGIGAGGRETQYF	TGTGCCAGCAGCTTAACTGGGATCGGAGCGGGGGGGCGAGAGACCCAGTACTTC
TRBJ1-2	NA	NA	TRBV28	CASFQSLDYGYTF	TGTGCCAGTTTCCAGAGTCTCGACTATGGCTACACCTTC
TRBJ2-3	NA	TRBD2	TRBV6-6	CASRTATRGSTDTQYF	TGTGCCAGCAGGACGGCAACGCGGGGGAGCACAGATACGCAGTATTTT
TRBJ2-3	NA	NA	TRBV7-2	CASSLLRDDTQYF	TGTGCCAGCAGCTTGTTGAGAGACGATACGCAGTATTTT